This TCR beta chain derives from a study of T cells in Graves' hyperthyroidism and ophthalmopathy. This clonotype was seen many times. Antigen unknown. The PBMCs were taken from over 9.5 ml of fresh peripheral blood. The study, taken as a whole, reports: Ophthalmopathy was predicted by the model a median of about 6.5 months ahead of onset.

It was RNA transcripts that yielded the amplified TCR beta CDR3 regions. Primed by the HTBI set, a first-round RT-PCR was run on the TCR CDR3. TCRdb recomputed calls from the multiplex PCR reads with MiXCR, one row per CDR3 protein. The sample shows about 380,000 distinct CDR3 sequences, about 15% of them seen only once. What was sequenced was blood. The clonotype comes from a woman aged 60-75 years with Graves' hyperthyroidism.

The CDR3 DNA sequence: TGTGCTAGTGGAACAGACAGGGGCTATGGCTACACCTTC. This encodes CASGTDRGYGYTF. J is TRBJ1-2 and V is TRBV12-5; TRBD1 matches at 8 bases. From germline, CDR1 is LGHNT and CDR2 FRNRAP. CDR3 length: 13 amino acids. J gave up 4 bases and V 6 bases, and 4 bases lay outside the gene matches.